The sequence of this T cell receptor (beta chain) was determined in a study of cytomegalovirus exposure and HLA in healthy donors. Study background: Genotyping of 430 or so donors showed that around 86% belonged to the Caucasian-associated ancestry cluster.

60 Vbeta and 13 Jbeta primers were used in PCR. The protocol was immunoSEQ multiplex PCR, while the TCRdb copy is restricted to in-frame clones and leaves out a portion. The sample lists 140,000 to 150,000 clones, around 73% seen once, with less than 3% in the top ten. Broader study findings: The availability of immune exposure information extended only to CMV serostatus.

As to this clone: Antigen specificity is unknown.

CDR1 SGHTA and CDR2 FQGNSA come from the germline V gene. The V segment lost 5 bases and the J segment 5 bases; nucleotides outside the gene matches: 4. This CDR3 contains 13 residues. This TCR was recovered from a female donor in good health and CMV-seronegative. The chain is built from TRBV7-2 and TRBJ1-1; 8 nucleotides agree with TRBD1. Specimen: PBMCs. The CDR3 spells CASSRQGLTEAFF. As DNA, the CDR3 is TGTGCCAGCAGCCGACAGGGGCTTACTGAAGCTTTCTTT.